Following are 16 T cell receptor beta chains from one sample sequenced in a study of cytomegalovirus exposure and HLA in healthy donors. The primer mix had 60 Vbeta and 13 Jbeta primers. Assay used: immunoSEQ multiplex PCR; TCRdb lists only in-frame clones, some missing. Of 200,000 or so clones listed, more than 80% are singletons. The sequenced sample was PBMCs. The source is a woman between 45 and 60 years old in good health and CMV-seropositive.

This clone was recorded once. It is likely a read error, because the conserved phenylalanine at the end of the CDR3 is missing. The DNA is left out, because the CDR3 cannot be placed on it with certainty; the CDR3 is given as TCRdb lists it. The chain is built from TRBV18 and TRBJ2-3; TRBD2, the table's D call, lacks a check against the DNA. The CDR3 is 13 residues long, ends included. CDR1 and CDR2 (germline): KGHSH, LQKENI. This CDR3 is CASSLTGVQAPIL.

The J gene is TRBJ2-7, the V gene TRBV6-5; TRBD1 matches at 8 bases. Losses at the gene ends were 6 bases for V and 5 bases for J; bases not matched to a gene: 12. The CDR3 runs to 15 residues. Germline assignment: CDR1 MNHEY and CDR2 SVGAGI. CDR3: CASRPRGLGDDEQYF. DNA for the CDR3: TGTGCCAGCAGGCCCAGGGGGCTTGGGGATGACGAGCAGTACTTC.

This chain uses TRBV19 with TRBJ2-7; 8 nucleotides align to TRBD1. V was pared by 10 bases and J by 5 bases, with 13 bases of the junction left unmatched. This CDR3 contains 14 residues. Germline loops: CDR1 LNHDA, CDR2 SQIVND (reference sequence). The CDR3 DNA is TGTGCCATGCTCCTCGGGACAGGTAGTAACGAGCAGTACTTC. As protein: CAMLLGTGSNEQYF.

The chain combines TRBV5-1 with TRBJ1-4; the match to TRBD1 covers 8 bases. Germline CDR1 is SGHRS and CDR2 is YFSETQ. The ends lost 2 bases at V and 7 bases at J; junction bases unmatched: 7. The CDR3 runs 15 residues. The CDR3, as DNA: TGCGCCAGCAGCTTACAACCGGGACAGGCTGAAAAACTGTTTTTT. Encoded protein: CASSLQPGQAEKLFF.

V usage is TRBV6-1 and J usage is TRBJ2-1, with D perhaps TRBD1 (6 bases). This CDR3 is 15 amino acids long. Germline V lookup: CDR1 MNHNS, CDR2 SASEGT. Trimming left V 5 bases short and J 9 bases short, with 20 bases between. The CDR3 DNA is TGTGCCAGCAGTCTGGACAGAGTACATACCGGTGAGCAGTTCTTC. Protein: CASSLDRVHTGEQFF.

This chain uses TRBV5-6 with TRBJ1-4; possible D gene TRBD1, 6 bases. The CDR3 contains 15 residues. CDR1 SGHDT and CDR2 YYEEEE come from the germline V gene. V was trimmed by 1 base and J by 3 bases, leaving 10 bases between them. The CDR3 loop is CASSLTGSANEKLFF. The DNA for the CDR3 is TGTGCCAGCAGCTTGACAGGGTCGGCTAATGAAAAACTGTTTTTT.

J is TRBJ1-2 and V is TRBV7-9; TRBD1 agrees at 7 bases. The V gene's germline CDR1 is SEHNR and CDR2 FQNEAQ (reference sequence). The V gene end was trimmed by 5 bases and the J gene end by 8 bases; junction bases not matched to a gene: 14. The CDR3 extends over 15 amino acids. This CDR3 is CASSNTHQGDVGYTF. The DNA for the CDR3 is TGTGCCAGCAGCAACACCCACCAGGGGGACGTCGGCTACACCTTC.

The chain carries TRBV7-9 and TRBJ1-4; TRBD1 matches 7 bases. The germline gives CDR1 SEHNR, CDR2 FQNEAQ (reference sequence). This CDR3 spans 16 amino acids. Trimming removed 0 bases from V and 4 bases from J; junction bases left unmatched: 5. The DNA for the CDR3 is TGTGCCAGCAGCTTAGCGACAGGGATCGGTAATGAAAAACTGTTTTTT. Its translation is CASSLATGIGNEKLFF.

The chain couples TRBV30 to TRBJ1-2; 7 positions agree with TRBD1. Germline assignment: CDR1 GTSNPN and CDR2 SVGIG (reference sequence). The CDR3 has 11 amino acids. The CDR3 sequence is CAKGQSLGYTF. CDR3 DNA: TGTGCGAAGGGACAGAGCCTTGGCTACACCTTC.

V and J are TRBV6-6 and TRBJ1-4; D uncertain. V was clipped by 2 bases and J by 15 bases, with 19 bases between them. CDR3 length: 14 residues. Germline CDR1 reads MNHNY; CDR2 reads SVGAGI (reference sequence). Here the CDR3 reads CASSYPQGRSGLFF. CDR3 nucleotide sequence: TGTGCCAGCAGTTACCCTCAAGGACGGAGCGGATTGTTTTTT.

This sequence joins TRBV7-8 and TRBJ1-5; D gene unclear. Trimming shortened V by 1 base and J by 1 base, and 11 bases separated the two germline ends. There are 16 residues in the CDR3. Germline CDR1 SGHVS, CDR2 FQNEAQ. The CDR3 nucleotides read TGTGCCAGCAGCTTAGGTGCGCGGGGAAGCAATCAGCCCCAGCATTTT. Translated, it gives CASSLGARGSNQPQHF.

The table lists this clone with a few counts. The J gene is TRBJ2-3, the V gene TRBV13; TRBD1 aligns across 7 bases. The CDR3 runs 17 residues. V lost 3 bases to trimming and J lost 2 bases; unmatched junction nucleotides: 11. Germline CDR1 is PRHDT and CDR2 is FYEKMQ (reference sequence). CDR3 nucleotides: TGTGCCAGCAGCTTCGAGACAGGGTCGTTATTCACAGATACGCAGTATTTT. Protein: CASSFETGSLFTDTQYF.

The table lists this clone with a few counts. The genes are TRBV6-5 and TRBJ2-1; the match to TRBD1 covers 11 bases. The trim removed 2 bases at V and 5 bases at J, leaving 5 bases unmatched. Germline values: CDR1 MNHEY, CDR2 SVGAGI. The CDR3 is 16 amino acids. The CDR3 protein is CASSYGGQGDDNEQFF. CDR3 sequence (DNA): TGTGCCAGCAGTTACGGGGGACAGGGGGATGACAATGAGCAGTTCTTC.

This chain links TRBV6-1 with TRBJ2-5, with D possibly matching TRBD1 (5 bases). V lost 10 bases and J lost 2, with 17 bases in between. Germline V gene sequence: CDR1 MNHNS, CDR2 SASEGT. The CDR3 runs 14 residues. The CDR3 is CATNYSPGQETQYF. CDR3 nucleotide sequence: TGTGCCACCAACTACTCTCCAGGGCAAGAGACCCAGTACTTC.

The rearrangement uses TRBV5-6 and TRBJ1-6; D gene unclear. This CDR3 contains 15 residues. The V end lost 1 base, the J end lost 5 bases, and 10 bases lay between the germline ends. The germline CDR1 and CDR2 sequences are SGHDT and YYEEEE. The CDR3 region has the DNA TGTGCCAGCAGCTTGTGGCAGTTGGATAATTCACCCCTCCACTTT. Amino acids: CASSLWQLDNSPLHF. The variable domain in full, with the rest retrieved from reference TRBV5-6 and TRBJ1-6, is DAGVTQSPTHLIKTRGQQVTLRCSPKSGHDTVSWYQQALGQGPQFIFQYYEEEERQRGNFPDRFSGHQFPNYSSELNVNALLLGDSALYLCASSLWQLDNSPLHFGNGTRLTVT.

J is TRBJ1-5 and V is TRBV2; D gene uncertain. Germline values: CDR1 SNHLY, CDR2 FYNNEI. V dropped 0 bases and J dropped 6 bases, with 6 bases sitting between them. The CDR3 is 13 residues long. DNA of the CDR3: TGTGCCAGCAGTGAAGCGGAGGTTCAGCCCCAGCATTTT. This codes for CASSEAEVQPQHF.